This TCR beta chain was sequenced during a study of blood T cell repertoires in COVID-19. Study details: Donors in the United States, Italy and Spain gave samples during acute or convalescent COVID-19. In each case, the material was cDNA or gDNA derived from T cells, B-cell-depleted T cells, or PBMCs.

The V gene end was trimmed by 3 bases and the J gene end by 2 bases; junction bases not matched to a gene: 8. CDR3 length: 17 residues. Germline V gene data show CDR1 as KGHSH and CDR2 as LQKENI. As handled by the study authors: Nucleated cell counts were estimated from reference gene primer amplification. Generated by immunoSEQ multiplex PCR, the TCRdb table keeps only in-frame clones and is missing some. V and J calls plus clone size are reproduced from that table; the DNA served to infer D and trimming. The data contain roughly 150,000 clones, around 74% of them singletons. This sequence joins TRBV18 and TRBJ2-2; 8 bases match TRBD1. The material sequenced was peripheral blood. This clonotype originated in a woman older than 75 with acute or convalescent COVID-19. The CDR3 nucleotides are TGTGCCAGCTCACCCACTAGGGGGACAGGAAACACCGGGGAGCTGTTTTTT. As protein: CASSPTRGTGNTGELFF.